A single T cell receptor (beta chain) is shown here with its context. This entry is derived from a study of CD8 T cells in Susac syndrome. Reverse transcription of 0.5 to 1 ug RNA was performed with random hexamers. With immunoSEQ multiplex PCR, TCR beta CDR3 was amplified across 54 Vbeta and 13 Jbeta. TCRdb used MiXCR to reprocess the immunoSEQ multiplex PCR reads, holding one entry per CDR3 protein. The data show around 170,000 distinct CDR3 sequences, with about 95% seen just once and 0.15% to 0.2% held by the top ten. The CDR3 runs 16 residues. V lost 5 bases, J lost 4 bases, and 9 bases stayed unmatched. The V gene's germline CDR1 is SGHVS and CDR2 FNYEAQ. The T cells that were sequenced for TCR beta were CD8+ and CD4+ cells from blood. The CD8+ and CD4+ T cells were isolated magnetically using a negative isolation approach, whereas the TEMRA cells were enriched by FACS.

This TCR was recovered from a human donor with multiple sclerosis. The chain carries TRBV7-6 and TRBJ2-3; 10 nucleotides align to TRBD1. Input material: CD8+ T cells from PBMCs. For the CDR3, the DNA is TGTGCCAGCAGCCAGACAGGGGGCGCGTTGGCAGATACGCAGTATTTT. This codes for CASSQTGGALADTQYF.